The 17 T cell receptor beta chains reported below all come from one sample, sequenced in a study of T cell responses to AZD1222 COVID-19 vaccine. Sequencing used immunoSEQ multiplex PCR; TCRdb keeps in-frame clones, though not all of them. Among about 150,000 clones, less than 95% were seen once, and the ten largest hold 2.5% to 3.5%. Material: peripheral blood, obtained on day 0 of AZD1222 vaccination. All receptors derive from an adult in good health.

The chain couples TRBV7-3 to TRBJ2-3; 7 bases are a match to TRBD2. CDR3 size: 17 residues. The germline CDR1 and CDR2 sequences are SGHTA and FQGTGA. The J segment lost 7 bases and the V segment lost 1 base, leaving 14 bases of the junction unmatched. CDR3 sequence: CASSLKVSSGDWNTQYF. DNA for the CDR3: TGTGCCAGCAGCTTAAAGGTTTCGAGCGGGGACTGGAATACGCAGTATTTT. Variable domain in full (rest from reference TRBV7-3 and TRBJ2-3): GAGVSQTPSNKVTEKGKYVELRCDPISGHTALYWYRQSLGQGPEFLIYFQGTGAADDSGLPNDRFFAVRPEGSVSTLKIQRTERGDSAVYLCASSLKVSSGDWNTQYFGPGTRLTVL.

The rearrangement links TRBV7-9 to TRBJ1-4, with TRBD1 matching over 7 bases. CDR1 SEHNR and CDR2 FQNEAQ come from the germline V gene (reference sequence). This CDR3 spans 14 amino acids. Trimming cost V 4 bases and J 4 bases; bases outside gene matches: 3. CDR3 in amino acids: CASSWTGFNEKLFF. In DNA, the CDR3 is TGTGCCAGCAGCTGGACAGGCTTTAATGAAAAACTGTTTTTT.

This chain connects TRBV11-2 to TRBJ2-7; D gene unclear. In germline, CDR1 is SGHAT, CDR2 FQNNGV. This CDR3 is built from 12 residues. V gave up 5 bases and J gave up 3 bases, with 8 bases separating them. The CDR3 protein is CASSPPGYEQYF. The CDR3 coding sequence is TGTGCCAGCAGCCCCCCAGGCTACGAGCAGTACTTC.

The chain recombines TRBV27 with TRBJ1-2; 11 nucleotides line up with TRBD1. Per the germline V gene, CDR1 is MNHEY and CDR2 is SMNVEV (reference sequence). The CDR3 has 14 residues. Unmatched junction bases numbered 5, after V lost 5 bases and J lost 6 bases. The CDR3 sequence is CASSRTGGSDGYTF. The CDR3 DNA is TGTGCCAGCAGTCGGACAGGGGGCAGCGATGGCTACACCTTC.

The V gene is TRBV7-9, the J gene TRBJ1-3, with D uncertain. The CDR3 is 13 amino acids. The V gene's germline CDR1 is SEHNR and CDR2 FQNEAQ (reference sequence). V lost 5 bases and J 0 bases, leaving 5 bases between the germline ends. The CDR3 loop is CASSPVSGNTIYF. The CDR3 coding sequence is TGTGCCAGCAGCCCCGTCTCTGGAAACACCATATATTTT. The whole variable domain, remainder taken from reference TRBV7-9 and TRBJ1-3, is DTGVSQNPRHKITKRGQNVTFRCDPISEHNRLYWYRQTLGQGPEFLTYFQNEAQLEKSRLLSDRFSAERPKGSFSTLEIQRTEQGDSAMYLCASSPVSGNTIYFGEGSWLTVV.

The V call is TRBV18, the J call TRBJ2-3; maybe TRBD2 (5 bases). V lost 2 bases and J 2 bases, leaving 11 bases between the germline ends. Germline V gene sequence: CDR1 KGHSH, CDR2 LQKENI. This CDR3 is built from 15 residues. CDR3 residues: CASSPEVGVTDTQYF. The CDR3 nucleotides read TGTGCCAGCTCACCAGAGGTCGGGGTCACAGATACGCAGTATTTT.

The chain employs TRBV6-2 or TRBV6-3 and TRBJ1-2; 9 bases match TRBD1. CDR1 and CDR2 from the germline V gene are MNHEY and SVGEGT. Trimming cost V 5 bases and J 4 bases; bases outside gene matches: 2. CDR3 length: 13 residues. In DNA form, the CDR3 reads TGTGCCAGCAGTGTGACAGGGGGCTATGGCTACACCTTC. Amino acid sequence: CASSVTGGYGYTF.

The rearrangement uses TRBV27 and TRBJ2-7; 9 nucleotides agree with TRBD1. The germline CDR1 and CDR2 sequences are MNHEY and SMNVEV (reference sequence). The CDR3 is 15 amino acids. Losses at the gene ends were 2 bases for V and 5 bases for J; bases not matched to a gene: 7. CDR3 in amino acids: CASSLGTGGINEQYF. The CDR3 DNA reads TGTGCCAGCAGTTTAGGAACAGGGGGCATCAACGAGCAGTACTTC.

The chain couples TRBV2 to TRBJ2-2, with a possible D match to TRBD1 (5 bases). The CDR3 length is 14 residues. Trimming stripped 2 bases from V and 4 bases from J, with 8 bases between. Per germline, CDR1 SNHLY and CDR2 FYNNEI. In nucleotides, the CDR3 is TGTGCCAGCAGTGAAACCAGGGCCACCGGGGAGCTGTTTTTT. The encoded protein is CASSETRATGELFF.

The J gene is TRBJ1-1, the V gene TRBV6-5; D may be TRBD1 (5 bases). Germline lookup yields CDR1 MNHEY and CDR2 SVGAGI. The CDR3 consists of 13 residues. The germline V and J ends were trimmed by 8 bases and 1 base, with 11 bases remaining between them. Here the CDR3 DNA reads TGTGCCAGCGGGGGGACGGCGAACACTGAAGCTTTCTTT. It encodes CASGGTANTEAFF.

The chain is built from TRBV6-5 and TRBJ2-4; the match to TRBD1 covers 7 bases. Germline V lookup: CDR1 MNHEY, CDR2 SVGAGI. There are 13 residues in the CDR3. V lost 8 bases to trimming and J lost 8 bases; unmatched junction nucleotides: 9. In DNA, the CDR3 is TGTGCCAGCGCGGACAGGCTCAGGGACATTCAGTACTTC. This codes for CASADRLRDIQYF.

The J gene is TRBJ2-2, the V gene TRBV6-1; D might be TRBD1 or TRBD2, each matching 5 bases. V was trimmed by 4 bases and J by 0 bases, leaving 15 bases between them. Germline CDR1 reads MNHNS; CDR2 reads SASEGT. This CDR3 region has 17 residues. The CDR3 protein is CASSVAGTGTNTGELFF. The CDR3 coding sequence is TGTGCCAGCAGTGTAGCAGGGACGGGTACGAACACCGGGGAGCTGTTTTTT.

The rearrangement links TRBV6-6 to TRBJ1-5, with no clear D. The CDR3 runs to 13 residues. V lost 6 bases and J lost 2, with 8 bases in between. The germline CDR1 and CDR2 sequences are MNHNY and SVGAGI (reference sequence). The CDR3: CASSLPGNQPQHF. As DNA, the CDR3 is TGTGCCAGCAGCCTTCCTGGCAATCAGCCCCAGCATTTT.

The chain employs TRBV19 and TRBJ1-1; weak D call: TRBD1 (6 bases). Germline assignment: CDR1 LNHDA and CDR2 SQIVND (reference sequence). V gave up 4 bases and J gave up 5 bases, with 14 bases separating them. The CDR3 has 14 residues. This CDR3 is CASSTSLQGTEAFF. DNA for the CDR3: TGTGCCAGTAGTACCTCTTTACAGGGAACTGAAGCTTTCTTT.

The chain is built from TRBV6-4 and TRBJ1-6; TRBD1 aligns across 12 bases. The length of the CDR3 is 16 residues. V lost 7 bases and J lost 10; bases outside the gene matches: 11. Germline values: CDR1 MRHNA, CDR2 SNTAGT. The CDR3 loop reads CASIDGEGQGASPLHF. The CDR3 nucleotides are TGTGCCAGCATCGACGGCGAGGGACAGGGGGCATCACCCCTCCACTTT.

The chain couples TRBV4-2 to TRBJ1-6, with TRBD1 matching over 8 bases. Germline trimming cut 4 bases from V and 5 bases from J; bases unmatched to any gene: 10. Germline V gives CDR1 LGHNA, CDR2 YNFKEQ. The CDR3 spans 17 residues. The CDR3 sequence: CASSPLTGAGNNSPLHF. The CDR3 region has the DNA TGTGCCAGCAGCCCACTGACAGGGGCGGGTAATAATTCACCCCTCCACTTT.

A note on this clone: Other DNA sequences in this specimen translate into the identical CDR3. J is TRBJ2-7 and V is TRBV9; D is perhaps TRBD1 (5 bases). CDR3 size: 14 residues. CDR1 is SGDLS, CDR2 YYNGEE, per germline. The ends were cut back, 0 bases at V and 0 bases at J, with 7 bases in the middle. The CDR3 coding sequence is TGTGCCAGCAGCGTAGGGGGCTCCTCCTACGAGCAGTACTTC. Protein product: CASSVGGSSYEQYF.